The clone carrying this T cell receptor (beta chain) was seen only a few times. Its antigen is unidentified. Deletions cut 1 base from V and 7 bases from J, with 20 bases between. Germline values: CDR1 DFQATT, CDR2 SNEGSKA (reference sequence). The CDR3 totals 15 residues. The data originate from a study of T cells in Graves' hyperthyroidism and ophthalmopathy. In patients aged 18 to 65, hyperthyroidism was newly diagnosed, with duration under 2 months. Findings and caveats of the study: Peripheral blood also featured most of the thyroid clonotypes expanded above 0.001.

Template material for amplifying TCR beta CDR3 regions consisted of RNA transcripts. First-round RT-PCR with HTBI primers amplified the TCR CDR3 region. Via MiXCR, TCRdb re-called the multiplex PCR reads, giving one row per CDR3 protein. The sample holds hundreds of thousands of distinct CDR3 sequences, 12% to 15% seen once. This sequence joins TRBV20-1 and TRBJ2-7, with a possible D match to TRBD2 (6 bases). This clonotype was obtained from a woman in her late teens or twenties with Graves' hyperthyroidism. Specimen: blood. The CDR3 DNA reads as TGCAGTGCTAGAGTCCGTGGCGGGACGGTAGGGGAGCAGTACTTC. It codes for CSARVRGGTVGEQYF.